This T cell receptor beta chain stems from a study of shared clonotypes between healthy human individuals. Study-level information: Used for every donor were three CD4 naive, three CD4 memory, two CD8 naive and one CD8 memory plate.

V trimming: 0 bases; J trimming: 4 bases; junction bases outside the gene matches: 2. Looked up from germline, CDR1 is MGHRA and CDR2 is YSYEKL. CDR3 size: 16 residues. CD45RO-negative cells were positively selected for CCR7, leaving out terminally differentiated effector memory CD45RA+ cells. Each subset's genomic DNA was split evenly across several immunoSEQ plates. When replicate PCRs were run on sorted subsets, they used 200 ng DNA, some 29,000 T cell genomes. Data came from immunoSEQ multiplex PCR; TCRdb stores just in-frame clones and leaves some out. This sample has about 680,000 clones, with about 91% found just once.

The source of this sequence is a man aged 25-45 years in good health. The V call is TRBV4-1, the J call TRBJ1-5, with TRBD1 matching 11 bases. What was sequenced was naive CD8+ T cells sorted from blood. The CDR3 loop reads CASSQDRDRGNQPQHF. In nucleotides, the CDR3 is TGCGCCAGCAGCCAAGATAGGGACAGGGGGAATCAGCCCCAGCATTTT.